A selection of T cell receptor beta chains follows, all from one sample in a study of shared clonotypes between healthy human individuals. Clones were sequenced by immunoSEQ multiplex PCR, and TCRdb holds only the in-frame ones, with some missing. In the table there are 1.5 million to 1.9 million clones, approximately 98% of which are singletons. Material for sequencing was naive CD4+ T cells sorted from blood. These receptors all stem from a man aged 25-45 years in good health. Both conserved end residues are part of each CDR3. Fields, in order: J gene, V gene, CDR3 protein.

j_call: TRBJ2-5; v_call: TRBV5-1; cdr3_aa: CASSLAVLAGARETQYF
j_call: TRBJ2-3; v_call: TRBV5-1; cdr3_aa: CASTLAGGPTTDTQYF
j_call: TRBJ2-7; v_call: TRBV10-3; cdr3_aa: CAISESIGTSYEQYF
j_call: TRBJ2-3; v_call: TRBV5-1; cdr3_aa: CASSEGEGLAETDTQYF
j_call: TRBJ2-7; v_call: TRBV6-1; cdr3_aa: CASSDRGVAYEQYF
j_call: TRBJ2-7; v_call: TRBV2; cdr3_aa: CASTGGYEQYF
j_call: TRBJ2-5; v_call: TRBV21-1; cdr3_aa: CASSGRDLRGTQYF
j_call: TRBJ1-2; v_call: TRBV6-4; cdr3_aa: CASSDSIRAYYGYTF
j_call: TRBJ1-3; v_call: TRBV28; cdr3_aa: CASSPPFDSGNTIYF
j_call: TRBJ2-3; v_call: TRBV5-4; cdr3_aa: CASSLGGSTDTQYF
j_call: TRBJ2-7; v_call: TRBV5-1; cdr3_aa: CASTPGLAAYEQYF
j_call: TRBJ2-3; v_call: TRBV19; cdr3_aa: CASSTGPEVTDTQYF
j_call: TRBJ2-3; v_call: TRBV5-1; cdr3_aa: CASSLDYEAGPYF
j_call: TRBJ2-7; v_call: TRBV15; cdr3_aa: CATSRPTGGPTKQYF
j_call: TRBJ1-1; v_call: TRBV6-6; cdr3_aa: CASSNLGGVEAFF
j_call: TRBJ1-4; v_call: TRBV18; cdr3_aa: CASSETDEKLFF
j_call: TRBJ2-3; v_call: TRBV28; cdr3_aa: CASSLWTSGDNTQYF
j_call: TRBJ2-7; v_call: TRBV7-2; cdr3_aa: CASSLEYGLSYEQYF
j_call: TRBJ2-1; v_call: TRBV7-2; cdr3_aa: CASSRMGSGSYNEQFF
j_call: TRBJ2-3; v_call: TRBV2; cdr3_aa: CASSEVTSDTQYF
j_call: TRBJ2-6; v_call: TRBV5-4; cdr3_aa: CASSVKSGANVLTF
j_call: TRBJ2-1; v_call: TRBV9; cdr3_aa: CASNYGGREFYNEQFF
j_call: TRBJ1-1; v_call: TRBV2; cdr3_aa: CASNLKSGRASVGTEAFF
j_call: TRBJ2-1; v_call: TRBV7-9; cdr3_aa: CASSLISGYNEQFF
j_call: TRBJ2-4; v_call: TRBV6-6; cdr3_aa: CASSPPSDAKNIQYF
j_call: TRBJ2-3; v_call: TRBV9; cdr3_aa: CASSPIGTGAGTDTQYF
j_call: TRBJ2-7; v_call: TRBV7-2; cdr3_aa: CASSLANGNLKEQYF
j_call: TRBJ2-7; v_call: TRBV5-4; cdr3_aa: CASSLTSGNIYEQYF
j_call: TRBJ2-7; v_call: TRBV5-4; cdr3_aa: CASSLDMFNEQYF
j_call: TRBJ2-7; v_call: TRBV7-9; cdr3_aa: CASSSLYEQYF
j_call: TRBJ2-7; v_call: TRBV5-1; cdr3_aa: CASSPGTSGTYEQYF
j_call: TRBJ2-3; v_call: TRBV11-2; cdr3_aa: CASSLARVTADTQYF
j_call: TRBJ2-2; v_call: TRBV9; cdr3_aa: CASSVVGRLNTGELFF
j_call: TRBJ1-1; v_call: TRBV5-1; cdr3_aa: CASSTGPRGEAFF
j_call: TRBJ2-1; v_call: TRBV27; cdr3_aa: CASSFEGRDRPKYNEQFF
j_call: TRBJ2-3; v_call: TRBV5-1; cdr3_aa: CASSPDSGADTQYF
j_call: TRBJ1-4; v_call: TRBV5-5; cdr3_aa: CASSFGDRGREKLFF
j_call: TRBJ2-7; v_call: TRBV2; cdr3_aa: CASSDQLIFF
j_call: TRBJ2-7; v_call: TRBV11-2; cdr3_aa: CASSPRGAVARGEQYF
j_call: TRBJ1-5; v_call: TRBV30; cdr3_aa: CAWSPSTDQPQHF
j_call: TRBJ1-5; v_call: TRBV6-6; cdr3_aa: CASSPDRSNQPQHF
j_call: TRBJ1-4; v_call: TRBV15; cdr3_aa: CATRRRDPPNEKLFF
j_call: TRBJ2-6; v_call: TRBV27; cdr3_aa: CASSSTGDGANVLTF
j_call: TRBJ2-1; v_call: TRBV7-9; cdr3_aa: CASSQKYNEQFF